Each of the 21 T cell receptor beta chains below was sequenced from the same sample in a study of T cell responses to AZD1222 COVID-19 vaccine. Some clones are missing from TCRdb's copy, which holds only in-frame ones; the method was immunoSEQ multiplex PCR. The data contain some 84,000 clones, approximately 89% of them seen just once; the ten biggest clones take up less than 20%. Sequencing used peripheral blood, obtained on day 0 of AZD1222 vaccination. The receptor source for this set is an adult in good health.

The chain uses TRBV3-1 (or the pseudogene TRBV3-2) and TRBJ2-7; D is possibly TRBD1 or TRBD2 (6 bases each). CDR1 LGHDT and CDR2 YNNKEL come from the germline V gene (reference sequence). The V and J ends lost 9 bases and 2 bases respectively, with 17 bases between them. The CDR3 is 14 amino acids. CDR3 nucleotide sequence: TGTGCCAGTGCATCAAGGGGGGATACCTACGAGCAGTACTTC. Its protein is CASASRGDTYEQYF.

Of note for this clone: Compared with germline, one end of the junction differs, possibly owing to a read error. Other nucleotide sequences from this sample produce the same CDR3. The J gene is TRBJ2-6, the V gene TRBV19; 15 bases match TRBD2. CDR1 is LNHDA and CDR2 is SQIVND in the germline V gene (reference sequence). This CDR3 is 21 amino acids long. The CDR3 here is CASSIKGLAGGPGSGANVLTF. The CDR3 DNA is TGTGCCAGTAGTATCAAGGGACTAGCGGGAGGTCCCGGCTCTGGGGCCAACGTCCTAACTTTC.

Regarding this clone: An end of the junction differs from the germline gene, which may be a read error. The chain combines TRBV19 with TRBJ1-5; TRBD1 matches at 7 bases. From germline, CDR1 is LNHDA and CDR2 SQIVND (reference sequence). This CDR3 contains 14 residues. The CDR3 spells CASSGDSSYQPQHF. The CDR3 bases are TGTGCCAGTAGTGGGGACAGTTCCTATCAACCCCAGCATTTT.

The V call is TRBV5-1, the J call TRBJ1-6; D gene unclear. This CDR3 comprises 13 residues. Germline values: CDR1 SGHRS, CDR2 YFSETQ. Trimming took off 0 bases at V and 9 bases at J, with 7 bases between the two ends. The CDR3 nucleotides are TGCGCCAGCAGCTTGGAAATCCCTTCACCCCTCCACTTT. Translated: CASSLEIPSPLHF.

The chain joins TRBV7-2 to TRBJ2-1; 15 bases map to TRBD2. The germline gives CDR1 SGHTA, CDR2 FQGNSA. Unmatched junction bases numbered 9, after V lost 5 bases and J lost 10 bases. CDR3 length: 16 amino acids. The CDR3 region is CASSPPRTSGRDEQFF. In DNA, the CDR3 is TGTGCCAGCAGCCCCCCAAGGACTAGCGGGAGGGACGAGCAGTTCTTC.

The chain is built from TRBV5-1 and TRBJ2-2; D is possibly TRBD2 (5 bases). This CDR3 is 14 amino acids long. Trimming stripped 1 base from V and 9 bases from J, with 13 bases between. Germline V lookup: CDR1 SGHRS, CDR2 YFSETQ. Written as DNA, the CDR3 is TGCGCCAGCAGCTTGAAGAGGGAAGACAGGGAGCTGTTTTTT. It translates to CASSLKREDRELFF.

The genes are TRBV19 and TRBJ2-7, with 9 bases that match TRBD1. V was pared by 7 bases and J by 6 bases, with 13 bases of the junction left unmatched. The CDR3 totals 15 residues. Germline lookup yields CDR1 LNHDA and CDR2 SQIVND (reference sequence). The DNA for the CDR3 is TGTGCCAGTACCTCCGGCCGGGACAGGGAATCCGAGCAGTACTTC. It codes for CASTSGRDRESEQYF.

The rearrangement joins TRBV2 to TRBJ1-2, with D unclear. Trimming removed 6 bases from V and 4 bases from J, with 12 bases in between. CDR1 is SNHLY, CDR2 FYNNEI, per germline. CDR3 size: 13 residues. CDR3 nucleotide sequence: TGTGCCAGCAGGTTATACAGCCCCTATGGCTACACCTTC. Translation: CASRLYSPYGYTF.

This sequence joins TRBV5-5 and TRBJ2-7; D gene unclear. There are 13 residues in the CDR3. The V gene lost 0 bases and the J gene lost 5 bases, with 9 bases spanning the gap. Germline CDR1 SGHKS, CDR2 YYEKEE (reference sequence). In DNA form, the CDR3 reads TGTGCCAGCAGCTTGGTTCCGTGGGACGAGCAGTACTTC. Encoded protein: CASSLVPWDEQYF.

The chain uses TRBV11-2 and TRBJ2-7; TRBD1 matches 7 bases. Per germline, CDR1 SGHAT and CDR2 FQNNGV. The trim removed 5 bases at V and 2 bases at J, leaving 6 bases unmatched. The CDR3 covers 14 residues. DNA of the CDR3: TGTGCCAGCAGCCCCCGACAGGGTACCTACGAGCAGTACTTC. Amino acid sequence: CASSPRQGTYEQYF.

V usage is TRBV27 and J usage is TRBJ1-5; no definite D call. The CDR3 runs 12 residues. V dropped 3 bases and J dropped 7 bases, with 7 bases sitting between them. Germline V CDR1 and CDR2: MNHEY, SMNVEV (reference sequence). CDR3 in amino acids: CASSFWGQPQHF. The CDR3 region has the DNA TGTGCCAGCAGTTTCTGGGGACAGCCCCAGCATTTT.

The rearrangement uses TRBV12-3 or TRBV12-4 and TRBJ1-1; 7 bases match TRBD1. J was trimmed by 4 bases and V by 5 bases; bases with no gene match: 4. There are 13 residues in the CDR3. CDR3 region: CASSVDRSTEAFF. CDR3 coding DNA: TGTGCCAGCAGTGTGGACAGGAGCACTGAAGCTTTCTTT.

The rearrangement joins TRBV10-3 to TRBJ1-5, with D possibly TRBD1 on 5 matching bases. The CDR3 has 15 residues. Germline V gene sequence: CDR1 ENHRY, CDR2 SYGVKD. V lost 0 bases, J lost 6 bases, and 12 bases lay in between. CDR3: CAISESLGGRQPQHF. The CDR3 bases are TGTGCCATCAGTGAGTCTCTGGGGGGACGTCAGCCCCAGCATTTT.

This rearrangement joins TRBV5-1 to TRBJ2-5; tentatively, D is TRBD2 (5 bases). CDR3 length: 14 amino acids. Germline loops: CDR1 SGHRS, CDR2 YFSETQ. V gave up 1 base and J gave up 1 base, with 8 bases separating them. CDR3 region: CASSLRAGQETQYF. The CDR3 DNA follows: TGCGCCAGCAGCTTGAGGGCGGGCCAAGAGACCCAGTACTTC. The whole variable domain, filled in from reference TRBV5-1 and TRBJ2-5, reads KAGVTQTPRYLIKTRGQQVTLSCSPISGHRSVSWYQQTPGQGLQFLFEYFSETQRNKGNFPGRFSGRQFSNSRSEMNVSTLELGDSALYLCASSLRAGQETQYFGPGTRLLVL.

The chain joins TRBV28 to TRBJ2-1; 9 nucleotides align to TRBD2. The V segment lost 4 bases and the J segment 4 bases; nucleotides outside the gene matches: 5. The CDR3 is 15 residues long. The germline V gene encodes CDR1 MDHEN and CDR2 SYDVKM. The CDR3 coding sequence is TGTGCCAGCAGTTCAGCGGGAGGTAATTACAATGAGCAGTTCTTC. Translated, it gives CASSSAGGNYNEQFF. The variable domain in full, completed from reference TRBV28 and TRBJ2-1, reads DVKVTQSSRYLVKRTGEKVFLECVQDMDHENMFWYRQDPGLGLRLIYFSYDVKMKEKGDIPEGYSVSREKKERFSLILESASTNQTSMYLCASSSAGGNYNEQFFGPGTRLTVL.

As DNA, the CDR3 is TGTGCCAGCACCCTAAAACAGCGGCCTCCACCCAATGAGCAGTTCTTC. Translating gives CASTLKQRPPPNEQFF. The chain has TRBV7-6 and TRBJ2-1; TRBD2 might be the D (5 bases). This CDR3 region has 16 residues. Germline V gene sequence: CDR1 SGHVS, CDR2 FNYEAQ. The germline V and J ends were trimmed by 7 bases and 6 bases, with 22 bases remaining between them.

The J gene is TRBJ2-3, the V gene TRBV5-1; D remains unclear. Trimming removed 0 bases at V and 2 bases at J, with 7 bases between. The CDR3 spans 14 residues. CDR1 is SGHRS and CDR2 is YFSETQ in the germline V gene. As DNA, the CDR3 is TGCGCCAGCAGCTTGGAGACCCCCACAGATACGCAGTATTTT. Translated: CASSLETPTDTQYF.

J is TRBJ2-1 and V is TRBV3-1 (or the pseudogene TRBV3-2), with 7 bases that match TRBD1. The CDR3 is made up of 14 amino acids. With 2 bases clipped from V and 9 bases from J, the junction kept 7 bases outside the gene matches. From germline, CDR1 is LGHDT and CDR2 YNNKEL (reference sequence). CDR3 region: CASSQNYRGSEQFF. The CDR3, as DNA: TGTGCCAGCAGCCAAAATTACAGGGGCTCTGAGCAGTTCTTC.

This clone was observed a single time. The rearrangement joins TRBV3-1 (or the pseudogene TRBV3-2) to TRBJ2-7; maybe TRBD2 (5 bases). Germline V gives CDR1 LGHDT, CDR2 YNNKEL (reference sequence). Trimming removed 1 base from V and 3 bases from J, with 10 bases in between. The CDR3 has 14 residues. CDR3 in DNA: TGTGCCAGCAGCCAAGCACTAGGTCGCTACGAGCAGTACTTC. Its protein is CASSQALGRYEQYF.

The chain carries TRBV5-1 and TRBJ1-6, with 7 bases identical to TRBD1. Germline values: CDR1 SGHRS, CDR2 YFSETQ. V dropped 4 bases and J dropped 6; count of bases not matched to a gene: 4. The CDR3 is 14 amino acids. This CDR3 is CASSPGTVNSPLHF. The CDR3, as DNA: TGCGCCAGCAGCCCCGGGACAGTTAATTCACCCCTCCACTTT.

This chain connects TRBV5-6 to TRBJ1-1; D gene unclear. V was trimmed by 0 bases and J by 4 bases, leaving 13 bases between them. There are 15 residues in the CDR3. Germline V gene lookup returns CDR1 SGHDT and CDR2 YYEEEE. The CDR3, as DNA: TGTGCCAGCAGCTTGGCTCGCGGGTTGAGCACTGAAGCTTTCTTT. Translated, it gives CASSLARGLSTEAFF.